The present T cell receptor beta chain was sequenced within a study of CD8 T cells in ankylosing spondylitis. Overall study results and limits: Characteristic, it appeared, of ankylosing spondylitis blood was a TCR beta motif of eight highly homologous variants.

A word on this clonotype: The antigen is not known. This clone may be a read error of a much larger clone one base away.

Germline assignment: CDR1 SQVTM and CDR2 ANQGSEA. The CDR3 is made up of 13 amino acids. Between the trimmed V and J ends, which lost 6 bases and 6 bases, there was a span of 18 bases. TCRdb re-derived calls from the 5' RACE reads in MiXCR, one entry per CDR3 protein. The data show 200,000 to 300,000 distinct CDR3 sequences, 8% to 9.5% seen once. Specimen: blood, either unsorted or a sorted T cell fraction (not recorded which). The chain is built from TRBV29-1 and TRBJ2-7, with D maybe TRBD1 (6 bases). This sequence originates from a male donor with ankylosing spondylitis or in good health (not recorded which). CDR3 loop: CSVLRGSSSEQYF. CDR3 nucleotides: TGCAGCGTCCTTAGGGGGAGTAGCTCCGAGCAGTACTTC.